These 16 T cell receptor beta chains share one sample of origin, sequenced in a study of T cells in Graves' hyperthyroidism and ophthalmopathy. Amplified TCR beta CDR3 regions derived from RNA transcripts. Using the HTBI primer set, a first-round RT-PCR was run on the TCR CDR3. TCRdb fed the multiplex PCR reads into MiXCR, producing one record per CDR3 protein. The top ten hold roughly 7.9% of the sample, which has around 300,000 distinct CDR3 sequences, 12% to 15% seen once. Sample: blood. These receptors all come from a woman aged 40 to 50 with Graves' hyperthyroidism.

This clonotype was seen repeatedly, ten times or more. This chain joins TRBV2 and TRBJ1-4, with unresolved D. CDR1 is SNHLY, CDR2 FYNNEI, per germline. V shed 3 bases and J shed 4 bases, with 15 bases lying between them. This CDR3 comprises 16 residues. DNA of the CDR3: TGTGCCAGCAGTGAGGACCACGGCACGAATAATGAAAAACTGTTTTTT. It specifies CASSEDHGTNNEKLFF.

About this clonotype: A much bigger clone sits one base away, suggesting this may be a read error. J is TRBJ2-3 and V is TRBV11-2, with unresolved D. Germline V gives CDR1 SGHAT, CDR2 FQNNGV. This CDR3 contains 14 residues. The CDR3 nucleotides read TGTGCCAGCAGCCAAGATTTTAGCATAGATACGCAGTATTTT. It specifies CASSQDFSIDTQYF. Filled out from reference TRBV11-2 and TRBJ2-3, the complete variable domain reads EAGVAQSPRYKIIEKRQSVAFWCNPISGHATLYWYQQILGQGPKLLIQFQNNGVVDDSQLPKDRFSAERLKGVDSTLKIQPAKLEDSAVYLCASSQDFSIDTQYFGPGTRLTVL.

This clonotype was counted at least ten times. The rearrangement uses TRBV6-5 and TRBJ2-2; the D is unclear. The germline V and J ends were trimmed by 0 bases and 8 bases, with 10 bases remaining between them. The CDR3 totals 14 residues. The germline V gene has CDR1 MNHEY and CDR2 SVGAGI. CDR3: CASSYSKPAGELFF. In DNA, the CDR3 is TGTGCCAGCAGTTACTCGAAACCTGCGGGGGAGCTGTTTTTT.

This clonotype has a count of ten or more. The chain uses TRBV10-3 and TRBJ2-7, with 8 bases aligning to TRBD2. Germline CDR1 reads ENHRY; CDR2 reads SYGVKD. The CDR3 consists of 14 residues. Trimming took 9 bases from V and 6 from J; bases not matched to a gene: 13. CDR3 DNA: TGTGCCATTAGGGGGGGGACTAGGAGTGGCGAGCAGTACTTC. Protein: CAIRGGTRSGEQYF.

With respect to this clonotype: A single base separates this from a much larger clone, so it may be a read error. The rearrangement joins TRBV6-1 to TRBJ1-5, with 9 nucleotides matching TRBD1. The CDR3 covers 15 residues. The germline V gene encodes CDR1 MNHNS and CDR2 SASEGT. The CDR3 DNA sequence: TGTGCCAGCAGTACCGGGACAGGGAGCAATCAGCCCCAGGATTTT. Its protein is CASSTGTGSNQPQDF.

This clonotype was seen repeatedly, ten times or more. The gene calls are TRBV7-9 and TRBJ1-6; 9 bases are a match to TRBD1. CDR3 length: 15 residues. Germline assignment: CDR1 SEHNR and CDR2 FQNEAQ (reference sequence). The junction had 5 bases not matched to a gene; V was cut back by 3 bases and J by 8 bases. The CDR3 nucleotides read TGTGCCAGCAGCTTGGAGGGACAGGGCGATTCACCCCTCCACTTT. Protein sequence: CASSLEGQGDSPLHF. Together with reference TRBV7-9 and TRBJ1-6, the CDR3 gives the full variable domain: DTGVSQNPRHKITKRGQNVTFRCDPISEHNRLYWYRQTLGQGPEFLTYFQNEAQLEKSRLLSDRFSAERPKGSFSTLEIQRTEQGDSAMYLCASSLEGQGDSPLHFGNGTRLTVT.

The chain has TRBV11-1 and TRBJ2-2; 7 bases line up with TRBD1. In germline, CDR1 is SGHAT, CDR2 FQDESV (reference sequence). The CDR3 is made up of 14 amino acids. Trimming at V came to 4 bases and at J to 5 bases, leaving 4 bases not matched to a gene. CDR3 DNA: TGTGCCAGCAGCTCAGCGACAGGGACCGGGGAGCTGTTTTTT. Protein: CASSSATGTGELFF.

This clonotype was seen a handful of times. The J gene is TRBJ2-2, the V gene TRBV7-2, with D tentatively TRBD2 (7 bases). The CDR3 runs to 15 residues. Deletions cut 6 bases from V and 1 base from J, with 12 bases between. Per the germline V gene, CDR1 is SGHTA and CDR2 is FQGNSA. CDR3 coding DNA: TGTGCCAGCAGGAGGGGGGGCAGGAACACCGGGGAGCTGTTTTTT. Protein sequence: CASRRGGRNTGELFF. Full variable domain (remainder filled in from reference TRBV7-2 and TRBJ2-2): GAGVSQSPSNKVTEKGKDVELRCDPISGHTALYWYRQSLGQGLEFLIYFQGNSAPDKSGLPSDRFSAERTGGSVSTLTIQRTQQEDSAVYLCASRRGGRNTGELFFGEGSRLTVL.

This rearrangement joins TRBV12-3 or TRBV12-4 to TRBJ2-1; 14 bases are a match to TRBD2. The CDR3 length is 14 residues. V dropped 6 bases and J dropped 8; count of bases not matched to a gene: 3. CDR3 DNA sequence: TGTGCCAGCAGCGGGACTAGCGGGAGTGATGAGCAGTTCTTC. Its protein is CASSGTSGSDEQFF.

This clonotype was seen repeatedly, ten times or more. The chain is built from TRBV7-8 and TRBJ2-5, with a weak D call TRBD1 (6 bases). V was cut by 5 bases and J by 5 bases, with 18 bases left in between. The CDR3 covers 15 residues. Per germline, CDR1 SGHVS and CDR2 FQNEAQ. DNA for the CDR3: TGTGCCAGCAGCCACCTTGGGGGCAGGGATGAGACCCAGTACTTC. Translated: CASSHLGGRDETQYF.

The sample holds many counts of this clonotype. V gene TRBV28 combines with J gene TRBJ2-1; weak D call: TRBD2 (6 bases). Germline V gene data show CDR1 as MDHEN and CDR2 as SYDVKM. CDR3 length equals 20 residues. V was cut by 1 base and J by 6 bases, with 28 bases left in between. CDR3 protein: CASSLSPHDPWRVSVNEQFF. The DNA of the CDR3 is TGTGCCAGCAGTTTATCCCCCCATGATCCGTGGAGGGTGTCGGTCAATGAGCAGTTCTTC.

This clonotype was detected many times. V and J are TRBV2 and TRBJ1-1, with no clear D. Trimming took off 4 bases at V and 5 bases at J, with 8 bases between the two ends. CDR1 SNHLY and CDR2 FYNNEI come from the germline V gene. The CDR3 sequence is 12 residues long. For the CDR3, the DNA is TGTGCCAGCAGTGGCGGGTCGACTGAAGCTTTCTTT. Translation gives CASSGGSTEAFF.

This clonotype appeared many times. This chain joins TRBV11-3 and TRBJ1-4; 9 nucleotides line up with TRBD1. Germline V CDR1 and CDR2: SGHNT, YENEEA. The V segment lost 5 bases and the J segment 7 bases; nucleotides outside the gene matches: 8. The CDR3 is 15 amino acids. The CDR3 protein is CASSPRTGEVEKLFF. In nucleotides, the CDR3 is TGTGCCAGCAGCCCCAGGACAGGGGAGGTTGAAAAACTGTTTTTT.

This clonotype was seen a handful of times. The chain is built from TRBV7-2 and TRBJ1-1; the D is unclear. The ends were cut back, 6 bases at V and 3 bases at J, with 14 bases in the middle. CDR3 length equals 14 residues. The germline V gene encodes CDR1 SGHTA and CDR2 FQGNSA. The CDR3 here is CASRSTRADTEAFF. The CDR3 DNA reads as TGTGCCAGCAGATCGACACGAGCGGACACTGAAGCTTTCTTT.

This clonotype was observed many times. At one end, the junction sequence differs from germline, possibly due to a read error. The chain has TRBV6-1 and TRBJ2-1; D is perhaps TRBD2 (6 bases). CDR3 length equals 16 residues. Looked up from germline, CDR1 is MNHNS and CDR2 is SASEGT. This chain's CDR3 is CASSDGGISSYNEQFF. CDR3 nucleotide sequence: TGTGCCAGCAGTGACGGGGGTATCAGCTCCTACAATGAGCAATTCTTC.

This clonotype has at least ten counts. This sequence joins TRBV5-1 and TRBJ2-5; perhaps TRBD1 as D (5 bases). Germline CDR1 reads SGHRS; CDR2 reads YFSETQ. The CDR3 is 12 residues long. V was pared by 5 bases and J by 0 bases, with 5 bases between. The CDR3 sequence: CASRTDQETQYF. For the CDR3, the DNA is TGCGCCAGCAGGACAGACCAAGAGACCCAGTACTTC.